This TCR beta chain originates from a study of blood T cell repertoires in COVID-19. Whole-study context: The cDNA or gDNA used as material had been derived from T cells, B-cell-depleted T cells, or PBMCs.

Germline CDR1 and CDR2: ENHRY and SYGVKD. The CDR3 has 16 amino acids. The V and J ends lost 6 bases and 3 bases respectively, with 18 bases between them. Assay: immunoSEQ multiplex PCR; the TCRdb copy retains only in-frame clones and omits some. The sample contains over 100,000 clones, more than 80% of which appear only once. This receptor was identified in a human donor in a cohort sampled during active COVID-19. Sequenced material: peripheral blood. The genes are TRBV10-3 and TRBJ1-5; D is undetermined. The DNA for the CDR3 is TGTGCCATCAGCGCGGGTTTTGGACGGGACAATCAGCCCCAGCATTTT. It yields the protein CAISAGFGRDNQPQHF.